One and the same sample provided the 24 T cell receptor beta chains below, sequenced in a study of T-cell memory formation after mild COVID-19. TCRdb reprocessed the 5' RACE reads via MiXCR and lists one record per CDR3 protein. The repertoire holds under 450,000 distinct CDR3 sequences, with approximately 15% as singletons. Sequenced input: PBMCs or a T cell subset sorted from them (not recorded which). The receptors stem from a man younger than 30 who had mild COVID-19 (a few samples of this study predate the infection). Cell type and time point are not known.

In its sample, this clonotype was seen a few times. In DNA, the CDR3 is TGCGCCAGCAGCTTGCGAACCTCTGGGGCCAACGTCCTGACTTTC. This sequence encodes CASSLRTSGANVLTF. The chain recombines TRBV5-1 with TRBJ2-6; D is ambiguous. Trimming removed 1 base from V and 0 bases from J, with 5 bases in between. Germline V gene sequence: CDR1 SGHRS, CDR2 YFSETQ. The CDR3 runs 15 residues.

The rearrangement links TRBV10-2 to TRBJ2-3, with D unclear. Trimming pared 7 bases from V and 0 bases from J, leaving 5 bases between. CDR1 and CDR2 from the germline V gene are WSHSY and SAAADI. CDR3 size: 12 residues. CDR3: CASKASTDTQYF. Written as DNA, the CDR3 is TGCGCCAGCAAAGCAAGCACAGATACGCAGTATTTT.

The V gene is TRBV5-1, the J gene TRBJ1-6, with TRBD1 as a possible D gene (5 bases). Germline V lookup: CDR1 SGHRS, CDR2 YFSETQ. The CDR3 is 16 residues long. Trimming pared 1 base from V and 7 bases from J, leaving 15 bases between. The CDR3 spells CASSLTPGTQNSPLHF. The CDR3 DNA reads as TGCGCCAGCAGCTTGACACCAGGGACGCAGAATTCACCCCTCCACTTT.

The V and J genes are TRBV7-3 and TRBJ2-7; TRBD2 matches 10 bases. Germline-derived CDR1 and CDR2 are SGHTA and FQGTGA. There are 15 residues in the CDR3. V was pared by 2 bases and J by 4 bases, with 5 bases of the junction left unmatched. Here the CDR3 DNA reads TGTGCCAGCAGCTTATTGGCTAGCGGGGGATACGAGCAGTACTTC. Protein: CASSLLASGGYEQYF.

This clonotype was counted only a few times. V and J are TRBV2 and TRBJ1-2; D is ambiguous. This CDR3 is 13 amino acids long. V lost 5 bases and J lost 8, with 15 bases in between. Germline V lookup: CDR1 SNHLY, CDR2 FYNNEI. CDR3 nucleotides: TGTGCCAGCAGTTCCGGGCCCACCAACGGCTACACCTTC. Translation gives CASSSGPTNGYTF.

This clonotype was counted at least ten times. Here the CDR3 DNA reads TGTGCCAGCAGTGAGCCGGGAAGAGCCCACAATGAGCAGTTCTTC. Its protein product is CASSEPGRAHNEQFF. This sequence joins TRBV12-3 or TRBV12-4 and TRBJ2-1, with a possible D match to TRBD2 (5 bases). The ends were cut back, 5 bases at V and 5 bases at J, with 16 bases in the middle. The CDR3 spans 15 residues.

This clonotype turned up a few times. The chain combines TRBV7-9 with TRBJ1-2; D unclear. There are 17 residues in the CDR3. CDR1 is SEHNR, CDR2 FQNEAQ, per germline (reference sequence). V was pared by 4 bases and J by 1 base, with 19 bases between. CDR3 sequence: CASSSSLVQLHNYGYTF. CDR3 sequence (DNA): TGTGCCAGCAGCTCATCACTAGTACAGCTCCATAACTATGGCTACACCTTC.

Only a few counts were recorded for this clonotype. The J gene is TRBJ2-5, the V gene TRBV10-3; D possibly corresponds to TRBD2 (5 bases). The CDR3 spans 15 residues. Germline V gives CDR1 ENHRY, CDR2 SYGVKD. V lost 3 bases to trimming and J lost 4 bases, with 15 bases between them. The CDR3 sequence: CAISDPPLDLETQYF. CDR3 bases: TGTGCCATCAGTGATCCTCCCCTGGACTTAGAGACCCAGTACTTC.

This clonotype was counted ten times or more. The rearrangement joins TRBV20-1 to TRBJ2-1; TRBD1 matches 8 bases. Trimming cost V 0 bases and J 2 bases; bases outside gene matches: 3. This CDR3 is built from 15 residues. The germline V gene encodes CDR1 DFQATT and CDR2 SNEGSKA (reference sequence). The CDR3 loop is CSARDRQGPYNEQFF. The CDR3 DNA is TGCAGTGCTAGAGATCGACAGGGGCCCTACAATGAGCAGTTCTTC.

The rearrangement uses TRBV7-2 and TRBJ2-7, with D maybe TRBD1 (6 bases). Germline assignment: CDR1 SGHTA and CDR2 FQGNSA. V was cut by 3 bases and J by 4 bases, with 13 bases left in between. The CDR3 has 14 amino acids. The CDR3 here is CASSLEWTDYEQYF. As DNA, the CDR3 is TGTGCCAGCAGCTTGGAGTGGACAGATTACGAGCAGTACTTC.

This clonotype was counted ten times or more. V is TRBV5-1 and J is TRBJ1-1, with D uncertain. Germline V gene lookup returns CDR1 SGHRS and CDR2 YFSETQ. Trimming removed 5 bases at V and 1 base at J, with 9 bases between. This CDR3 spans 13 amino acids. The CDR3 here is CASRPDPNTEAFF. DNA of the CDR3: TGCGCCAGCAGGCCAGATCCGAACACTGAAGCTTTCTTT.

With respect to this clonotype: This CDR3 fails to terminate in the conserved phenylalanine or tryptophan, so it likely reflects a read error. This chain uses TRBV4-3 with TRBJ2-1, with 7 bases aligning to TRBD2. V was clipped by 0 bases and J by 2 bases; unmatched bases: 10. The CDR3 has 18 residues. From germline, CDR1 is LGHNA and CDR2 YSLEER. The CDR3 bases are TGCGCCAGCAGCCAAGACCCGGTAGGAGCGGGGACCTACAATGAGCAGTTCTTA. It translates to CASSQDPVGAGTYNEQFL.

This clonotype was detected only a few times. The chain carries TRBV5-1 and TRBJ1-1; D not resolved. From germline, CDR1 is SGHRS and CDR2 YFSETQ. The ends were cut back, 0 bases at V and 6 bases at J, with 12 bases in the middle. The CDR3 totals 14 residues. The CDR3 region has the DNA TGCGCCAGCAGCTTGGGGAAGGGAAGAGCTGAAGCTTTCTTT. Its translation: CASSLGKGRAEAFF.

This clonotype was picked up many times. This sequence joins TRBV20-1 and TRBJ2-2; possible D gene TRBD2, 7 bases. The CDR3 sequence is 14 residues long. The V gene's germline CDR1 is DFQATT and CDR2 SNEGSKA (reference sequence). V was shortened by 3 bases and J by 6 bases, with 14 bases between the two germline ends. The CDR3 nucleotides read TGCAGTGCTAGCGTGTGGGGGGGCCCCGGGGAGCTGTTTTTT. This codes for CSASVWGGPGELFF.

This clonotype has at least ten counts. The chain uses TRBV2 and TRBJ1-2; possibly TRBD1 for D (5 bases). Germline values: CDR1 SNHLY, CDR2 FYNNEI. The V end lost 4 bases, the J end lost 4 bases, and 16 bases lay between the germline ends. The CDR3 loop spans 15 amino acids. The chain's CDR3 is CASSATEGSRYGYTF. The CDR3 DNA is TGTGCCAGCAGTGCCACTGAGGGGAGTCGCTATGGCTACACCTTC.

This clonotype was detected a few times. This chain joins TRBV27 and TRBJ2-1; tentatively, D is TRBD2 (5 bases). Germline CDR1 is MNHEY and CDR2 is SMNVEV (reference sequence). The germline V and J ends were trimmed by 3 bases and 7 bases, with 16 bases remaining between them. This CDR3 comprises 15 residues. CDR3 coding DNA: TGTGCCAGCAGTTTGGTGATAGGACCGGGAAATGAGCAGTTCTTC. Translated: CASSLVIGPGNEQFF.

This clonotype occurred a few times. This chain uses TRBV27 with TRBJ1-6; the D gene is possibly TRBD1 (5 bases). Trimming stripped 5 bases from V and 8 bases from J, with 16 bases between. CDR1 MNHEY and CDR2 SMNVEV come from the germline V gene (reference sequence). The CDR3 has 15 amino acids. The DNA of the CDR3 is TGTGCCAGCAGTGGCACCGGATGGGGGGATTCACCCCTCCACTTT. Translated: CASSGTGWGDSPLHF.

V usage is TRBV27 and J usage is TRBJ2-2; no clear D gene. CDR1 is MNHEY and CDR2 is SMNVEV in the germline V gene (reference sequence). Deletions cut 5 bases from V and 6 bases from J, with 13 bases between. CDR3 length: 14 residues. The CDR3 loop is CASSPGRGAGELFF. DNA for the CDR3: TGTGCCAGCAGTCCGGGCCGAGGAGCCGGGGAGCTGTTTTTT.

This clonotype was found a few times. The CDR3 sequence is CASSQVIDVVRLGTGELFF. Here the CDR3 DNA reads TGTGCCAGCAGCCAAGTCATTGACGTGGTCCGGTTGGGCACCGGGGAGCTGTTTTTT. The chain combines TRBV14 with TRBJ2-2; no clear D. The V gene lost 1 base and the J gene lost 4 bases, with 22 bases spanning the gap. Germline CDR1 reads SGHDN; CDR2 reads FVKESK. The CDR3 runs to 19 residues.

Notes on this clonotype: Relative to the germline gene, one junction end is altered; a read error may explain this. V gene TRBV11-2 combines with J gene TRBJ2-1, with TRBD2 matching 16 bases. CDR1 is SGHAT, CDR2 FQNNGV, per germline. The length of the CDR3 is 17 residues. As DNA, the CDR3 is TGTGCCAGCAGCCCGGGACTAGCGGGGGGGCTCGACAATGATCAGTTCTTC. Its protein product is CASSPGLAGGLDNDQFF.

The gene calls are TRBV28 and TRBJ2-7; D perhaps matches TRBD2 (5 bases). Germline-derived CDR1 and CDR2 are MDHEN and SYDVKM. Deletions cut 4 bases from V and 2 bases from J, with 9 bases between. The CDR3 totals 13 residues. For the CDR3, the DNA is TGTGCCAGCAGTTCCGCCGGGGCCTACGAGCAGTACGTC. It encodes CASSSAGAYEQYV.

The chain has TRBV28 and TRBJ2-3; D not certain. The CDR3 covers 10 residues. Trimming pared 5 bases from V and 5 bases from J, leaving 2 bases between. CDR1 and CDR2 from the germline V gene are MDHEN and SYDVKM. The CDR3 loop reads CASSVDTQYF. CDR3 nucleotide sequence: TGTGCCAGCAGTGTAGATACGCAGTATTTT.

This clonotype came up many times. This rearrangement joins TRBV6-5 to TRBJ2-2; 9 bases fit TRBD2. In germline, CDR1 is MNHEY, CDR2 SVGAGI. The CDR3 extends over 15 amino acids. With V trimmed by 6 bases and J by 4 bases, 6 bases remained unmatched. CDR3 bases: TGTGCCAGCAGGCTTAGCGGGGGCCGCACCGGGGAGCTGTTTTTT. Protein sequence: CASRLSGGRTGELFF.

The V and J genes are TRBV7-3 and TRBJ2-2, with 7 bases aligning to TRBD2. J was trimmed by 6 bases and V by 6 bases; bases with no gene match: 10. The CDR3 length is 15 residues. Germline-derived CDR1 and CDR2 are SGHTA and FQGTGA. The CDR3 protein is CASRRYRAGAGELFF. CDR3 sequence (DNA): TGTGCCAGCAGAAGATACCGGGCGGGGGCCGGGGAGCTGTTTTTT.